The present T cell receptor (beta chain) was sequenced within a study of blood T cell repertoires in COVID-19. Produced via immunoSEQ multiplex PCR; TCRdb's table is partial and in-frame only. This sample carries 250,000 to 300,000 clones, 80% to 85% of them seen once, and the ten largest clones take more than 3%. Germline V lookup: CDR1 SGHVS, CDR2 FNYEAQ. The length of the CDR3 is 16 residues. The V and J ends lost 0 bases and 3 bases respectively, with 13 bases between them. The source of this sequence is a man aged 50-59 years who had recovered from COVID-19. Specimen: PBMCs or T cells enriched from blood (not recorded which). The V call is TRBV7-6, the J call TRBJ2-3; maybe TRBD1 (5 bases). CDR3 amino acids: CASSLALGARTDTQYF. Here the CDR3 DNA reads TGTGCCAGCAGCTTAGCGCTTGGGGCGAGGACAGATACGCAGTATTTT.